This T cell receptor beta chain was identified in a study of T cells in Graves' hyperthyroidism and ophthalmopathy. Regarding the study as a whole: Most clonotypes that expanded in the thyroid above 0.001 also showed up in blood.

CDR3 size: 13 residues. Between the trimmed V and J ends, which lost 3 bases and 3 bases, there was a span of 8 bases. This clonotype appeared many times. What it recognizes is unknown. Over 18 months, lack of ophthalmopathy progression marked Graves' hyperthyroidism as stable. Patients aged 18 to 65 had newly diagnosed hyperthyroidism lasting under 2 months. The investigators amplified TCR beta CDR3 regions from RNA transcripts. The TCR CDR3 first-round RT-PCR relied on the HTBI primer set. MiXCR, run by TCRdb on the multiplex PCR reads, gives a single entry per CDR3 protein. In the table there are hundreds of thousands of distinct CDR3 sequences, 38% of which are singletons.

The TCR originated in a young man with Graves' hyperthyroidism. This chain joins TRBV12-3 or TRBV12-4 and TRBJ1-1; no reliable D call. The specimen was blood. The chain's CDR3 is CASSLGSYTEAFF. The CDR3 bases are TGTGCCAGCAGTTTGGGCAGCTACACTGAAGCTTTCTTT.